This record concerns one TCR beta chain sequence. Antigen: not known. This specimen belongs to a study of T cells after posttransplantation cyclophosphamide. Whole-study results and caveats: Blood and skin or GI T cell repertoires showed limited TRB overlap.

Trimming took 4 bases from V and 1 from J, leaving 12 bases between them. Germline V lookup: CDR1 MNHEY, CDR2 SVGAGI. The CDR3 totals 15 residues. Cells defined as naive were viable CD3+CD4+ or CD3+CD8+ and CCR7+CD45RA+CD45RO-CD95-CD27+CD28+. TCRdb's table, derived via immunoSEQ multiplex PCR, lists solely in-frame clones and lacks some. This sample has 7,500 to 10,000 clones, with roughly 98% found just once. The sequencing input was naive CD4+ T cells sorted from PBMCs. The chain joins TRBV6-5 to TRBJ2-3; D is uncertain. The TCR sequence derives from a woman in her sixties or seventies in good health, CMV-negative, and a related stem cell transplant donor. In DNA form, the CDR3 reads TGTGCCAGCAGTTTAGTCCCTACTGGCACAGATACGCAGTATTTT. It specifies CASSLVPTGTDTQYF.